One and the same sample provided the 28 T cell receptor beta chains below, sequenced in a study of blood T cell repertoires in COVID-19. Profiling relied on immunoSEQ multiplex PCR, and the TCRdb table lists in-frame clones only, not all of them. The sample yields over 200,000 clones, 81% seen once. The sequenced sample was peripheral blood. These receptors were obtained from a woman older than 75 with acute or convalescent COVID-19.

The rearrangement uses TRBV7-3 and TRBJ1-6, with 7 bases identical to TRBD1. The germline V gene has CDR1 SGHTA and CDR2 FQGTGA. After removal of 2 bases from V and 8 bases from J, the junction contained 3 bases not matched to a gene. The CDR3 totals 14 residues. The CDR3 reads CASSLGTDYSPLHF. CDR3 DNA: TGTGCCAGCAGCTTAGGGACAGATTATTCACCCCTCCACTTT.

The genes are TRBV7-9 and TRBJ2-3; 9 nucleotides agree with TRBD2. Trimming took 4 bases from V and 4 from J; bases not matched to a gene: 9. CDR3 length: 16 amino acids. Germline V gene data show CDR1 as SEHNR and CDR2 as FQNEAQ (reference sequence). The CDR3 DNA reads TGTGCCAGCAGCTCCTGGCGGGGGGGGCAGGCAGATACGCAGTATTTT. Translating gives CASSSWRGGQADTQYF.

J is TRBJ1-1 and V is TRBV30; no clear D gene. Germline V gives CDR1 GTSNPN, CDR2 SVGIG (reference sequence). Trimming stripped 2 bases from V and 0 bases from J, with 4 bases between. The CDR3 is made up of 12 amino acids. CDR3 bases: TGTGCCTGGAGTCTGTTGAACACTGAAGCTTTCTTT. It specifies CAWSLLNTEAFF.

CDR3 sequence: CASSSQRERLEQFF. CDR3 DNA sequence: TGTGCCAGCAGCTCCCAGCGGGAGAGGCTTGAGCAGTTCTTC. The rearrangement links TRBV11-1 to TRBJ2-1, with 8 positions matching TRBD2. The J segment lost 9 bases and the V segment lost 4 bases, leaving 8 bases of the junction unmatched. Germline V lookup: CDR1 SGHAT, CDR2 FQDESV (reference sequence). There are 14 residues in the CDR3.

The chain combines TRBV27 with TRBJ1-5, with 8 bases identical to TRBD1. V trimming: 5 bases; J trimming: 7 bases; junction bases outside the gene matches: 7. This CDR3 comprises 14 residues. Germline CDR1 reads MNHEY; CDR2 reads SMNVEV (reference sequence). The CDR3 nucleotides read TGTGCCAGCAGTACTACAGGGGGTGGACAGCCCCAGCATTTT. Amino acids: CASSTTGGGQPQHF.

This chain connects TRBV18 to TRBJ2-2; 7 bases are a match to TRBD1. In germline, CDR1 is KGHSH, CDR2 LQKENI. CDR3 size: 15 residues. With 4 bases clipped from V and 2 bases from J, the junction kept 4 bases outside the gene matches. For the CDR3, the DNA is TGTGCCAGCTCACTCAGACAGGGCAACACCGGGGAGCTGTTTTTT. Amino acids: CASSLRQGNTGELFF. Looking up the rest from reference TRBV18 and TRBJ2-2 gives the full variable domain: NAGVMQNPRHLVRRRGQEARLRCSPMKGHSHVYWYRQLPEEGLKFMVYLQKENIIDESGMPKERFSAEFPKEGPSILRIQQVVRGDSAAYFCASSLRQGNTGELFFGEGSRLTVL.

The chain links TRBV9 to TRBJ1-1, with a weak D call TRBD1 (5 bases). Germline CDR1 reads SGDLS; CDR2 reads YYNGEE. The germline V and J ends were trimmed by 4 bases and 0 bases, with 13 bases remaining between them. The CDR3 consists of 15 residues. The CDR3 loop reads CASSSVGGLNTEAFF. CDR3 nucleotide sequence: TGTGCCAGCAGCTCCGTGGGGGGATTGAACACTGAAGCTTTCTTT.

This clone was detected only a few times. CDR3 region: CASRWDRKTGELFF. DNA for the CDR3: TGTGCCAGCAGGTGGGACAGAAAAACCGGGGAGCTGTTTTTT. The genes are TRBV6-5 and TRBJ2-2; 7 bases line up with TRBD1. Trimming at V came to 6 bases and at J to 5 bases, leaving 6 bases not matched to a gene. The V gene's germline CDR1 is MNHEY and CDR2 SVGAGI. The CDR3 consists of 14 residues.

The chain has TRBV23-1 and TRBJ2-7, with 7 bases that match TRBD2. TRBV23-1 is labeled an ORF, and its function is uncertain. CDR3 length: 12 residues. V trimming: 9 bases; J trimming: 0 bases; junction bases outside the gene matches: 2. In DNA, the CDR3 is TGCGCCAGGGGGGGGAGCTCCTACGAGCAGTACTTC. Its translation: CARGGSSYEQYF.

The CDR3 protein is CASSSPLPGSTDTQYF. CDR3 nucleotide sequence: TGCGCCAGCAGCTCCCCATTGCCGGGTAGCACAGATACGCAGTATTTT. The V gene is TRBV5-1, the J gene TRBJ2-3; unclear D gene. Germline V gene sequence: CDR1 SGHRS, CDR2 YFSETQ. Trimming cost V 3 bases and J 0 bases, with 14 bases left between them. CDR3 length: 16 amino acids.

The chain is built from TRBV11-2 and TRBJ1-1, with D possibly being TRBD1 (5 bases). Trimming removed 5 bases from V and 0 bases from J, with 13 bases in between. From germline, CDR1 is SGHAT and CDR2 FQNNGV. CDR3 length: 15 residues. The CDR3 is CASSPKRGVNTEAFF. Here the CDR3 DNA reads TGTGCCAGCAGCCCAAAAAGGGGCGTGAACACTGAAGCTTTCTTT.

This sequence joins TRBV5-4 and TRBJ2-7; TRBD1 is a possible D gene (6 bases). V lost 2 bases and J 2 bases, leaving 14 bases between the germline ends. The CDR3 consists of 15 residues. Germline lookup yields CDR1 SGHNT and CDR2 YYREEE (reference sequence). CDR3 bases: TGTGCCAGCAGCTTTGGGACAAATCCAACCTACGAGCAGTACTTC. As protein: CASSFGTNPTYEQYF.

The chain employs TRBV29-1 and TRBJ2-3, with a possible D match to TRBD2 (7 bases). V was shortened by 2 bases and J by 2 bases, with 11 bases between the two germline ends. The CDR3 is 14 residues long. The V gene's germline CDR1 is SQVTM and CDR2 ANQGSEA. The CDR3 sequence: CSVEYGGPTDTQYF. CDR3 coding DNA: TGCAGCGTTGAATACGGGGGGCCCACAGATACGCAGTATTTT.

The genes are TRBV27 and TRBJ2-7; 10 nucleotides agree with TRBD2. The CDR3 contains 18 residues. The V segment lost 0 bases and the J segment 5 bases; nucleotides outside the gene matches: 13. Germline CDR1 and CDR2: MNHEY and SMNVEV (reference sequence). CDR3 sequence (DNA): TGTGCCAGCAGTTTATCGATCTGGTCTAGCGGGGGCCGGGACGAGCAGTACTTC. It yields the protein CASSLSIWSSGGRDEQYF.

On this clone itself: The same CDR3 also results from other DNA sequences found in this sample. This chain joins TRBV5-1 and TRBJ2-3; 9 nucleotides agree with TRBD2. Germline V lookup: CDR1 SGHRS, CDR2 YFSETQ. CDR3 length: 14 amino acids. Trimming took 3 bases from V and 1 from J; bases not matched to a gene: 0. The CDR3 sequence: CASSSSGGTDTQYF. Written as DNA, the CDR3 is TGCGCCAGCAGCTCTAGCGGGGGCACAGATACGCAGTATTTT.

The CDR3 region has the DNA TGTGCCAGCAGCTTGGCTACGCCTAACACTGAAGCTTTCTTT. It encodes CASSLATPNTEAFF. This chain links TRBV5-6 with TRBJ1-1; D uncertain. Trimming removed 0 bases at V and 2 bases at J, with 8 bases between. The CDR3 sequence is 14 residues long. Looked up from germline, CDR1 is SGHDT and CDR2 is YYEEEE.

This clone was observed a handful of times. The rearrangement links TRBV30 to TRBJ1-2, with TRBD1 identical over 7 bases. Trimming took 4 bases from V and 8 from J; bases not matched to a gene: 10. Germline V lookup: CDR1 GTSNPN, CDR2 SVGIG (reference sequence). CDR3 length: 13 residues. CDR3 residues: CAWNPGGGRGYTF. CDR3 nucleotide sequence: TGTGCCTGGAACCCAGGGGGAGGTCGGGGCTACACCTTC.

The V and J genes are TRBV13 and TRBJ2-2; D gene unclear. Germline lookup yields CDR1 PRHDT and CDR2 FYEKMQ (reference sequence). The V gene lost 9 bases and the J gene lost 1 base, with 9 bases spanning the gap. This CDR3 has 13 residues. In DNA form, the CDR3 reads TGTGCCAGTCGGCGGCAGAACACCGGGGAGCTGTTTTTT. Translation: CASRRQNTGELFF.

V is TRBV6-1 and J is TRBJ2-7; perhaps TRBD1 as D (6 bases). This CDR3 contains 15 residues. V dropped 1 base and J dropped 3 bases, with 13 bases sitting between them. Germline V gives CDR1 MNHNS, CDR2 SASEGT. The CDR3 protein is CASSEGGRGYYEQYF. DNA for the CDR3: TGTGCCAGCAGTGAAGGGGGCAGGGGCTACTACGAGCAGTACTTC.

V and J are TRBV27 and TRBJ1-3; no clear D. The germline V gene encodes CDR1 MNHEY and CDR2 SMNVEV (reference sequence). The CDR3 is 14 amino acids. The V end lost 6 bases, the J end lost 0 bases, and 9 bases lay between the germline ends. CDR3 nucleotide sequence: TGTGCCAGCAGGCGGGCTAGCTCTGGAAACACCATATATTTT. This translates into CASRRASSGNTIYF.

This rearrangement joins TRBV2 to TRBJ2-2, with D maybe TRBD2 (5 bases). Germline assignment: CDR1 SNHLY and CDR2 FYNNEI. The CDR3 totals 14 residues. V shed 7 bases and J shed 2 bases, with 11 bases lying between them. The CDR3 region has the DNA TGTGCCAGCAATACAGCGGCCAACACCGGGGAGCTGTTTTTT. It encodes CASNTAANTGELFF.

The rearrangement joins TRBV5-1 to TRBJ2-1, with D tentatively TRBD2 (5 bases). This CDR3 is 15 amino acids long. Trimming left V 6 bases short and J 3 bases short, with 16 bases between. The germline V gene encodes CDR1 SGHRS and CDR2 YFSETQ. This CDR3 reads CASMRGWTDYNEQFF. The CDR3 bases are TGCGCCAGCATGCGAGGGTGGACCGACTACAATGAGCAGTTCTTC.

The CDR3 sequence is CASSPTYSTDTQYF. CDR3 DNA sequence: TGTGCCAGCAGCCCCACTTACAGCACAGATACGCAGTATTTT. The chain joins TRBV7-3 to TRBJ2-3, with no clear D. Germline V lookup: CDR1 SGHTA, CDR2 FQGTGA. The V gene lost 5 bases and the J gene lost 0 bases, with 9 bases spanning the gap. The CDR3 has 14 residues.

J is TRBJ2-3 and V is TRBV6-1; D perhaps matches TRBD1 (5 bases). V was clipped by 2 bases and J by 5 bases, with 14 bases between them. Germline CDR1 and CDR2: MNHNS and SASEGT. The CDR3 loop spans 15 amino acids. The CDR3 spells CASSETDRTRDTQYF. Here the CDR3 DNA reads TGTGCCAGCAGTGAAACCGACAGAACGAGAGATACGCAGTATTTT.

The chain joins TRBV10-3 to TRBJ1-5, with TRBD1 matching 8 bases. Trimming took 0 bases from V and 0 from J; bases not matched to a gene: 4. The germline CDR1 and CDR2 sequences are ENHRY and SYGVKD. This CDR3 contains 17 residues. The CDR3 DNA follows: TGTGCCATCAGTGAGTCAGCCGGACAGGGTAGCAATCAGCCCCAGCATTTT. Residues: CAISESAGQGSNQPQHF.

The chain is built from TRBV5-4 and TRBJ2-1, with 11 bases aligning to TRBD2. CDR1 and CDR2 from the germline V gene are SGHNT and YYREEE (reference sequence). V shed 5 bases and J 0 bases; nucleotides not matched to a gene: 10. The CDR3 has 18 amino acids. In DNA form, the CDR3 reads TGTGCCAGCAGGCCGGGCTTAGCGGGAGGGCCCTCCTACAATGAGCAGTTCTTC. The encoded protein is CASRPGLAGGPSYNEQFF.

This clone has a single count. The V call is TRBV7-2, the J call TRBJ2-1; 8 nucleotides match TRBD2. Germline trimming cut 1 base from V and 3 bases from J; bases unmatched to any gene: 5. The CDR3 contains 16 residues. The V gene's germline CDR1 is SGHTA and CDR2 FQGNSA. This CDR3 reads CASSLVAGGNYNEQFF. In DNA, the CDR3 is TGTGCCAGCAGCTTAGTCGCGGGAGGAAACTACAATGAGCAGTTCTTC.

The V gene is TRBV19, the J gene TRBJ2-7, with D possibly TRBD1 on 6 matching bases. Germline V lookup: CDR1 LNHDA, CDR2 SQIVND (reference sequence). This CDR3 contains 13 residues. Trimming cost V 9 bases and J 4 bases, with 16 bases left between them. The CDR3 reads CARLTGTNYEQYF. The CDR3 coding sequence is TGTGCCAGACTGACCGGGACAAATTACGAGCAGTACTTC.